This T cell receptor beta chain is from a study of blood T cell repertoires in COVID-19. As for the study in general: The origin of the acute and convalescent COVID-19 samples was the United States, Italy and Spain. Sample material is recorded as cDNA or gDNA derived from T cells, B-cell-depleted T cells, or PBMCs.

V shed 10 bases and J shed 0 bases, with 16 bases lying between them. This CDR3 spans 14 amino acids. From germline, CDR1 is SNHLY and CDR2 FYNNEI. Authors' analysis steps: Reference gene primers were amplified, and this amplification served to estimate nucleated cell counts. Sequencing used immunoSEQ multiplex PCR; TCRdb keeps in-frame clones, though not all of them. The DNA gave D and trimming, while V, J and clone size come from that table. In the table there are about 32,000 clones, around 86% of which are singletons. The V gene is TRBV2, the J gene TRBJ2-7, with a tentative D call TRBD1 (6 bases). The sample was peripheral blood. This TCR derives from a woman of 80 years or more with active or convalescent COVID-19. The CDR3 here is CATQAGTRSYEQYF. The DNA for the CDR3 is TGTGCCACCCAAGCCGGGACACGCTCCTACGAGCAGTACTTC.